This T cell receptor beta chain appears in the sequencing data of a study of T-cell reconstitution after alpha-beta-depleted transplantation in children listed by TCRdb under 2016. A note on the overall study: Using TCR repertoire profiling, the study followed T-cell immune reconstitution in a quantitative way in children after TCRalphabeta/CD19-depleted allogeneic hematopoietic cell transplantation.

This clonotype has a count of ten or more. The clone's antigen remains unknown. Base-call qualities are not available, and no considerably larger clone is one nucleotide away. Libraries were constructed by PCR. Data came from an Illumina HiSeq 2500. TCR library preparation used molecular barcoding, with unique molecular identifiers applied to normalize quantification of the TCRbeta repertoire. TCRdb trimmed the raw reads at Q25, called clones with MiXCR and kept productive beta chains. Identical CDR3 proteins give one entry, which carries the most common genes and DNA. The sample contains 200,000 to 300,000 distinct CDR3 sequences, 12% of them found a single time. The ten most abundant clones make up approximately 2.9% of the sample. V is cut by 6 bases and J by 4 bases, and the space between the germline ends is 22 bases. The CDR3 starts with the cysteine, ends with the phenylalanine, and has 16 residues. The read is trimmed to its CDR3 DNA, 48 bases read in frame from base 1. CDR1 DFQATT and CDR2 SNEGSKA were looked up in the germline V gene (reference sequence).

The receptor comes from a human donor who donated a stem cell graft to a child with acute lymphoblastic leukemia. This material consisted of PBMCs from the stem cell graft donor, taken from the stem cell graft. The sequence joins TRBV20-1 to TRBJ1-3; a weak D assignment points to TRBD1 (6 bases agree). The CDR3 region: CSATTIQTGLGNTIYF. The DNA is as follows: TGCAGTGCCACAACTATACAGACAGGATTAGGAAACACCATATATTTT.